One and the same sample provided the 18 T cell receptor beta chains below, sequenced in a study of beta chain features in type 1 diabetes. Expressed TCRB transcripts were sequenced because the isolated RNA had all been reverse transcribed beforehand. Assay used: immunoSEQ multiplex PCR; TCRdb lists only in-frame clones, some missing. The sample holds hundreds of thousands of clones; less than 15% are singletons and the top ten take about 6.6%. The sample consisted of central memory CD4+ T cells from blood. The receptors originated from a man aged 25 to 40 in good health.

In DNA, the CDR3 is TGTGCCAGCAGTCAGTACAGGGTAGAGACCCAGTACTTC. Amino acids: CASSQYRVETQYF. The chain links TRBV7-9 to TRBJ2-5; D might be TRBD1 (6 bases). The germline V and J ends were trimmed by 6 bases and 4 bases, with 12 bases remaining between them. Looked up from germline, CDR1 is SEHNR and CDR2 is FQNEAQ (reference sequence). The CDR3 sequence is 13 residues long.

This clone appeared a few times. The chain recombines TRBV27 with TRBJ2-6; 7 bases map to TRBD1. This CDR3 has 14 residues. V was clipped by 6 bases and J by 8 bases; unmatched bases: 7. Germline-derived CDR1 and CDR2 are MNHEY and SMNVEV (reference sequence). In DNA form, the CDR3 reads TGTGCCAGCAGCCAAGACAGGGCGTCCAACGTCCTGACTTTC. This translates into CASSQDRASNVLTF.

About this clone itself: This same CDR3 is encoded by further DNA sequences in the sample. This chain uses TRBV7-7 with TRBJ2-3, with TRBD2 matching over 9 bases. The ends lost 4 bases at V and 3 bases at J; junction bases unmatched: 5. The germline V gene has CDR1 SSHAT and CDR2 FNYEAQ (reference sequence). The CDR3 is 15 residues long. The CDR3 DNA is TGTGCCAGCAGCTCCGGGACTAGCAGAACAGATACGCAGTATTTT. Translating gives CASSSGTSRTDTQYF.

Only a few counts were recorded for this clone. V usage is TRBV19 and J usage is TRBJ2-3, with a tentative D call TRBD2 (5 bases). The CDR3 is 15 residues long. Deletions cut 2 bases from V and 5 bases from J, with 14 bases between. Looked up from germline, CDR1 is LNHDA and CDR2 is SQIVND (reference sequence). CDR3 sequence reads: CASSINRLSGDTQYF. As DNA, the CDR3 is TGTGCCAGTAGTATAAACAGACTAAGTGGAGATACGCAGTATTTT.

This clone appeared a few times. The CDR3 loop reads CASSLGFEQFF. The CDR3 DNA reads as TGTGCCAGCAGCTTAGGTTTTGAGCAGTTCTTC. The chain joins TRBV11-2 to TRBJ2-1; D is uncertain. The CDR3 totals 11 residues. The V gene lost 1 base and the J gene lost 9 bases, with 4 bases spanning the gap. Germline-derived CDR1 and CDR2 are SGHAT and FQNNGV.

This clone was seen only a few times. The chain uses TRBV19 and TRBJ2-2, with D tentatively TRBD2 (5 bases). The CDR3 sequence is 14 residues long. V was pared by 6 bases and J by 6 bases, with 14 bases between. Per germline, CDR1 LNHDA and CDR2 SQIVND (reference sequence). CDR3: CASSLRRYAGELFF. Written as DNA, the CDR3 is TGTGCCAGTAGCCTTCGGAGGTACGCCGGGGAGCTGTTTTTT.

In its sample, this clone was seen many times. The gene calls are TRBV29-1 and TRBJ2-5, with D possibly being TRBD1 (6 bases). The CDR3 has 12 residues. The germline CDR1 and CDR2 sequences are SQVTM and ANQGSEA. Trimming cost V 7 bases and J 6 bases, with 15 bases left between them. CDR3 DNA: TGCAGCGGGGGGCCGGAGGCGAAGACCCAGTACTTC. It codes for CSGGPEAKTQYF.

The J gene is TRBJ2-1, the V gene TRBV4-3; the D gene is possibly TRBD1 (6 bases). Germline V gene lookup returns CDR1 LGHNA and CDR2 YSLEER. V was pared by 0 bases and J by 4 bases, with 13 bases between. The CDR3 is made up of 16 amino acids. Here the CDR3 DNA reads TGCGCCAGCAGCCAAGACGCAGGGGTGGTTTACAATGAGCAGTTCTTC. Translation: CASSQDAGVVYNEQFF.

This clone occurred a few times. The rearrangement uses TRBV7-2 and TRBJ1-1, with unresolved D. The CDR3 runs 15 residues. V was shortened by 2 bases and J by 4 bases, with 14 bases between the two germline ends. The V gene's germline CDR1 is SGHTA and CDR2 FQGNSA. The CDR3 loop reads CASSLFGGVRTEAFF. The CDR3 nucleotides read TGTGCCAGCAGCTTATTCGGTGGCGTACGCACTGAAGCTTTCTTT.

The chain uses TRBV5-4 and TRBJ2-5; D possibly corresponds to TRBD2 (6 bases). Germline V CDR1 and CDR2: SGHNT, YYREEE (reference sequence). The V end was cut by 2 bases, the J end by 3 bases, with 11 bases between. The CDR3 contains 14 residues. The CDR3 sequence is CASSLRSGEETQYF. CDR3 sequence (DNA): TGTGCCAGCAGCTTAAGGTCGGGGGAAGAGACCCAGTACTTC.

This clone was detected ten times or more. The chain carries TRBV5-1 and TRBJ1-1; TRBD1 matches at 8 bases. Germline assignment: CDR1 SGHRS and CDR2 YFSETQ. This CDR3 is 15 amino acids long. J gave up 5 bases and V 3 bases, and 9 bases lay outside the gene matches. The CDR3 DNA follows: TGCGCCAGCAGCTCGAGGACAGGGTCTTCTACTGAAGCTTTCTTT. Protein: CASSSRTGSSTEAFF.

This clone was seen more than once but under ten times. The chain joins TRBV10-2 to TRBJ2-2, with TRBD2 matching 12 bases. This CDR3 contains 16 residues. J lost 2 bases, V lost 4 bases, and 2 bases had no gene match. Germline CDR1 and CDR2: WSHSY and SAAADI. CDR3 protein: CASSASGGANTGELFF. The CDR3 DNA is TGCGCCAGCAGTGCTAGCGGGGGGGCAAACACCGGGGAGCTGTTTTTT.

This chain uses TRBV11-2 with TRBJ1-2; D may be TRBD1 (5 bases). Trimming shortened V by 1 base and J by 0 bases, and 12 bases separated the two germline ends. Germline CDR1 and CDR2: SGHAT and FQNNGV. CDR3 length equals 16 residues. CDR3 nucleotides: TGTGCCAGCAGCTTAGCACCAGGGAAGTCTAACTATGGCTACACCTTC. Translating gives CASSLAPGKSNYGYTF.

J is TRBJ2-1 and V is TRBV29-1; D may be TRBD1 (5 bases). Looked up from germline, CDR1 is SQVTM and CDR2 is ANQGSEA. Trimming left V 1 base short and J 14 bases short, with 15 bases between. The CDR3 is made up of 12 amino acids. Here the CDR3 reads CSVEGNQGGKFF. The CDR3 region has the DNA TGCAGCGTTGAAGGTAACCAGGGTGGAAAGTTCTTC.

This clone has just a few counts. The chain is built from TRBV6-1 and TRBJ2-1, with 10 nucleotides matching TRBD2. CDR1 is MNHNS and CDR2 is SASEGT in the germline V gene. The CDR3 contains 16 residues. V was clipped by 2 bases and J by 8 bases; unmatched bases: 9. In DNA form, the CDR3 reads TGTGCCAGCAGTGAAAAGCCTAGCGGGAGAAGCGATGAGCAGTTCTTC. Translating gives CASSEKPSGRSDEQFF.

There are a few counts of this clone. V usage is TRBV2 and J usage is TRBJ2-3, with D unclear. Germline CDR1 reads SNHLY; CDR2 reads FYNNEI. The CDR3 spans 15 residues. The ends were cut back, 4 bases at V and 0 bases at J, with 11 bases in the middle. CDR3 in DNA: TGTGCCAGCAGTGTCGGTCAGAGGAGCACAGATACGCAGTATTTT. This translates into CASSVGQRSTDTQYF.

This clone was recorded many times. The chain combines TRBV7-3 with TRBJ2-3; tentative D call: TRBD1 (5 bases). Germline assignment: CDR1 SGHTA and CDR2 FQGTGA. The ends were cut back, 4 bases at V and 4 bases at J, with 15 bases in the middle. There are 15 residues in the CDR3. In nucleotides, the CDR3 is TGTGCCAGCAGCTCAAAAGGGGCCAACGCAGATACGCAGTATTTT. This codes for CASSSKGANADTQYF.

A remark on this clone: The junction differs from germline at one of its ends, possibly a read error. CDR3 loop: CASSLRGTDTQYF. The CDR3 nucleotides are TGTGCCAGCAGCTTACGGGGCACAGATACGCAGTATTTT. The V gene is TRBV23-1, the J gene TRBJ2-3; D remains ambiguous. TRBV23-1 counts as an open reading frame of uncertain function. The CDR3 sequence is 13 residues long.